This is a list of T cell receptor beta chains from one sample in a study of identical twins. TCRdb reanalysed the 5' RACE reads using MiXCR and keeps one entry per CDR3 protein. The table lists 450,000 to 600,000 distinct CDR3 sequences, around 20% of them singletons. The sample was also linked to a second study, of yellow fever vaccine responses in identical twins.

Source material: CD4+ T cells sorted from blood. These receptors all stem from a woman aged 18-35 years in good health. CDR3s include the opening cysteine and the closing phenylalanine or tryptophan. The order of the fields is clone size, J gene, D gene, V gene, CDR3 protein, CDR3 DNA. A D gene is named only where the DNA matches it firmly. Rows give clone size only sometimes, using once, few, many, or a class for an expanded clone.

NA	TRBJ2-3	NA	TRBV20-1	CSAREGGGVTDTQYF	TGCAGTGCTAGAGAGGGCGGGGGCGTCACAGATACGCAGTATTTT
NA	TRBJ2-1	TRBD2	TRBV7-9	CASRSGGPNEQFF	TGTGCCAGCAGAAGCGGGGGTCCGAATGAGCAGTTCTTC
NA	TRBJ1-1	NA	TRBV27	CASTRVGAWTEAFF	TGTGCCAGTACCCGGGTCGGGGCCTGGACTGAAGCTTTCTTT
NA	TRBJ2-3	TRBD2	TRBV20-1	CSAAGLAGCGTDTQYF	TGCAGTGCTGCGGGACTAGCGGGGTGCGGCACAGATACGCAGTATTTT
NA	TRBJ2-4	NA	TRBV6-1	CASTMIAKNIQYF	TGTGCCAGCACCATGATAGCCAAAAACATTCAGTACTTC
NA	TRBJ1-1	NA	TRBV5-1	CASSVDSTNTEAFF	TGCGCCAGCAGCGTGGACAGCACTAACACTGAAGCTTTCTTT
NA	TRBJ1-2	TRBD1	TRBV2	CASPRTGEYGYTF	TGTGCCAGCCCTCGGACAGGGGAATATGGCTACACCTTC
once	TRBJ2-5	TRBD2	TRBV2	CASSIGLAGGQETQYF	TGTGCCAGCAGTATCGGACTAGCGGGAGGGCAAGAGACCCAGTACTTC
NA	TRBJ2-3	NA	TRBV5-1	CASSSYGSGTDTQYF	TGCGCCAGCAGCTCTTACGGGAGCGGAACAGATACGCAGTATTTT
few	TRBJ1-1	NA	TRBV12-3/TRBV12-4	CASSPRQRGVWTEAFF	TGTGCCAGCAGTCCACGTCAAAGGGGGGTTTGGACTGAAGCTTTCTTT
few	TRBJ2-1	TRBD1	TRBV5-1	CASSWGQGVSADEQFF	TGCGCCAGCAGCTGGGGTCAGGGGGTTTCTGCGGATGAGCAGTTCTTC
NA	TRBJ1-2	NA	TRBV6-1	CASRETGTNYGYTF	TGTGCCAGCAGGGAGACGGGCACTAACTATGGCTACACCTTC
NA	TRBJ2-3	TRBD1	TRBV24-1	CATSDLGQAPGADTQYF	TGTGCCACCAGTGATTTGGGACAGGCTCCAGGGGCAGATACGCAGTATTTT
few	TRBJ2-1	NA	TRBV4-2	CASSQARGSYNEQFF	TGTGCCAGCAGCCAAGCGAGGGGGTCCTACAATGAGCAGTTCTTC
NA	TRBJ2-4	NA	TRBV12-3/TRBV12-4	CASSSGGNINIQYF	TGTGCCAGCAGTTCCGGTGGGAATATTAACATTCAGTACTTC
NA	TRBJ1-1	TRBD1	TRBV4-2	CAMSPGTGIPEGWTEAFF	TGTGCCATGAGCCCCGGGACAGGGATCCCCGAAGGTTGGACTGAAGCTTTCTTT
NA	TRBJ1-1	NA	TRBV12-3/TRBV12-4	CASSFVNTEAFF	TGTGCCAGCAGTTTCGTGAACACTGAAGCTTTCTTT
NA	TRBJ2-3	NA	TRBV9	CASSVVGGDADTQYF	TGTGCCAGCAGCGTAGTAGGAGGGGACGCAGATACGCAGTATTTT
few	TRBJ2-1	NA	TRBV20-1	CSAGPRSENEQFF	TGCAGTGCGGGACCTCGCTCGGAGAATGAGCAGTTCTTC
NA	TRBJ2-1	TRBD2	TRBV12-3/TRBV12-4	CASSQYLLAGVYNEQFF	TGTGCCAGCAGCCAATACCTCCTAGCGGGGGTCTACAATGAGCAGTTCTTC
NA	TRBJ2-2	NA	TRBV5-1	CASVAERTGELFF	TGCGCCAGCGTCGCGGAAAGGACCGGGGAGCTGTTTTTT
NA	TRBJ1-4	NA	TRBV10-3	CAISESREKLFF	TGTGCCATCAGTGAGTCGAGGGAAAAACTGTTTTTT